This TCR beta chain comes out of a study of Ad26.COV2.S vaccination and SARS-CoV-2 variants. Germline CDR1 LNHDA, CDR2 SQIVND (reference sequence). With 2 bases removed from V and 6 bases from J, the gap between germline ends came to 14 bases. The CDR3 extends over 16 amino acids. Treatment meaning: 19 received Ad26.COV2.S at low or high dose, single or two shots; several received placebo; per-sample allocation not given. The samples date from day 63 after the first vaccine or placebo injection. TCRdb's copy holds only in-frame clones and misses some; the assay was immunoSEQ multiplex PCR. The sample holds about 390,000 clones, around 85% seen once.

The source was peripheral blood, collected in a trial of Ad26.COV2.S vaccine versus placebo. The TCR comes from a person between 18 and 65 years old who received the Ad26.COV2.S COVID-19 vaccine or a placebo. This chain uses TRBV19 with TRBJ1-6; weak D call: TRBD1 (6 bases). This chain's CDR3 is CASSISGQGLNSPLHF. The CDR3 bases are TGTGCCAGTAGTATATCGGGACAAGGGCTTAATTCACCCCTCCACTTT.